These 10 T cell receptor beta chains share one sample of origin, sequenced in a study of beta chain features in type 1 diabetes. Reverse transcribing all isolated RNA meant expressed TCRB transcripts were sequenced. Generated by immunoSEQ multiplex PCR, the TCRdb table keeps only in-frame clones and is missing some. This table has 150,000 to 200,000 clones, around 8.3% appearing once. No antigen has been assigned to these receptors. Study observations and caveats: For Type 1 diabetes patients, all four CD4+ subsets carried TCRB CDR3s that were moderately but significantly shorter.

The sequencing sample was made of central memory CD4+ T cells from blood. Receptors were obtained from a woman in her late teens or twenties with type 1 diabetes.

The CDR3 DNA reads as TGTGCCAGCAGCCAACAGGGGGCGAGGGACTACGAGCAGTACTTC. Translation gives CASSQQGARDYEQYF. The chain links TRBV7-9 to TRBJ2-7, with 9 bases fitting TRBD1. The junction had 8 bases not matched to a gene; V was cut back by 5 bases and J by 3 bases. Germline CDR1 reads SEHNR; CDR2 reads FQNEAQ (reference sequence). The CDR3 contains 15 residues.

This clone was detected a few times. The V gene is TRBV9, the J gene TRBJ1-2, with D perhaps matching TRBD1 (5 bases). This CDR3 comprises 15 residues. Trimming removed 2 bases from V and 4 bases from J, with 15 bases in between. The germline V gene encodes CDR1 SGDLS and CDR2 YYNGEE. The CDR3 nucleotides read TGTGCCAGCAGCGTCGATGCAGGGAACCTCTATGGCTACACCTTC. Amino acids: CASSVDAGNLYGYTF.

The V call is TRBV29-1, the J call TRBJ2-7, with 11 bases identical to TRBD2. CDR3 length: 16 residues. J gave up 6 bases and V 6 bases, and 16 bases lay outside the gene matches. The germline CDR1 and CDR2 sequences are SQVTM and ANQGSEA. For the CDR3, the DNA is TGCAGCGTCGAGGACCGACATAGCGGGAGGGAACGCGAGCAGTACTTC. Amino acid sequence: CSVEDRHSGREREQYF.

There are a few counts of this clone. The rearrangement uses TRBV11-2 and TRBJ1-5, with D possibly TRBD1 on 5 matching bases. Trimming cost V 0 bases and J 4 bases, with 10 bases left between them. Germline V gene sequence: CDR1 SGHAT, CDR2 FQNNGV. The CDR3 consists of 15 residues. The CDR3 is CASSLDPGWNQPQHF. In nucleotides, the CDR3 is TGTGCCAGCAGCTTAGATCCAGGGTGGAATCAGCCCCAGCATTTT.

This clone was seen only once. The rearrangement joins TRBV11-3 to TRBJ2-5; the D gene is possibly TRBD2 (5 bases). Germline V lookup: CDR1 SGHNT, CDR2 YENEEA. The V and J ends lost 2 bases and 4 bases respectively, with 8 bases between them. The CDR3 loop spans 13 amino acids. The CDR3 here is CASSLPGTETQYF. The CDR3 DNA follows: TGTGCCAGCAGCTTACCGGGAACAGAGACCCAGTACTTC.

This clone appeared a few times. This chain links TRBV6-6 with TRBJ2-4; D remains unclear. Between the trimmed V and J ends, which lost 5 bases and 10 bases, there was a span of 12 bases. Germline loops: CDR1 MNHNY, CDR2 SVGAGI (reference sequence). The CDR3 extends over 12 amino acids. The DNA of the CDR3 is TGTGCCAGCAGTGCTACCGAAGATATTCAGTACTTC. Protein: CASSATEDIQYF.

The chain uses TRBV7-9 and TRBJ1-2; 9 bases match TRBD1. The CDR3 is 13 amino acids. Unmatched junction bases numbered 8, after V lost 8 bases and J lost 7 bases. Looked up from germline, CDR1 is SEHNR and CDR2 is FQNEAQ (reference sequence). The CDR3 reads CASGTGPSGGYTF. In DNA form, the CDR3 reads TGTGCCAGCGGGACAGGGCCTTCTGGTGGCTACACCTTC. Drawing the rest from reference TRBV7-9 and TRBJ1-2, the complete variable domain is DTGVSQNPRHKITKRGQNVTFRCDPISEHNRLYWYRQTLGQGPEFLTYFQNEAQLEKSRLLSDRFSAERPKGSFSTLEIQRTEQGDSAMYLCASGTGPSGGYTFGSGTRLTVV.

CDR3 loop: CASSPGRGYSPLHF. CDR3 DNA sequence: TGTGCCAGCAGCCCCGGTCGGGGGTATTCACCCCTCCACTTT. The V and J genes are TRBV7-2 and TRBJ1-6, with a tentative D call TRBD1 (5 bases). This CDR3 contains 14 residues. Germline CDR1 is SGHTA and CDR2 is FQGNSA. V was cut by 5 bases and J by 8 bases, with 13 bases left in between.

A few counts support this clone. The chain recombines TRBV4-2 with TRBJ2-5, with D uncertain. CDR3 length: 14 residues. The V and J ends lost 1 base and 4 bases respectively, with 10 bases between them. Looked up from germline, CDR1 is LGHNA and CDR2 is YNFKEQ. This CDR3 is CASSQGSHRETQYF. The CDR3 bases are TGTGCCAGCAGCCAAGGCTCGCACAGAGAGACCCAGTACTTC.

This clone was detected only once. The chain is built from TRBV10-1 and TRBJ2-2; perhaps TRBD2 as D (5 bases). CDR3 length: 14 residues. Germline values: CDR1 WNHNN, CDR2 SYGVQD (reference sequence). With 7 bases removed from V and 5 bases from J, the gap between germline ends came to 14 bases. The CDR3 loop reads CASMATAGTGELFF. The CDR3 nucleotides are TGCGCCAGCATGGCTACCGCGGGTACCGGGGAGCTGTTTTTT.